A selection of T cell receptor beta chains follows, all from one sample in a study of cytomegalovirus exposure and HLA in healthy donors. Clones were read by immunoSEQ multiplex PCR, and TCRdb kept only the in-frame ones, dropping some. The sample records 100,000 to 150,000 clones, 72% being singletons. The sequenced material came from PBMCs. Every receptor here comes from a man aged 25 to 40 in good health and CMV-seronegative. CDR3s include the opening cysteine and the closing phenylalanine or tryptophan. The D gene is left open where the match is weak. A row's size may be missing; if present it is once, few, many or a size class.

j_gene: TRBJ2-1; v_gene: TRBV6-6; d_gene: -; abundance: -; CDR3nt: TGTGCCAGCATGGGGGGGCTTAATGAGCAGTTCTTC; CDR3aa: CASMGGLNEQFF
j_gene: TRBJ2-7; v_gene: TRBV10-1; d_gene: -; abundance: -; CDR3nt: TGCGCCAGCAGACAACCTGGCGAGCAGTACTTC; CDR3aa: CASRQPGEQYF
j_gene: TRBJ1-5; v_gene: TRBV28; d_gene: -; abundance: -; CDR3nt: TGTGCCAGCAGCCGACACATAGGGGGATATAGCAATCAGCCCCAGCATTTT; CDR3aa: CASSRHIGGYSNQPQHF
j_gene: TRBJ1-5; v_gene: TRBV7-9; d_gene: -; abundance: -; CDR3nt: TGTGCCAGCAGCTTATTCCCCGATCAGCCCCAGCATTTT; CDR3aa: CASSLFPDQPQHF
j_gene: TRBJ1-5; v_gene: TRBV6-5; d_gene: -; abundance: -; CDR3nt: TGTGCCAGCAGTTCCCTTTTGCGGGATCAGCATCAGCCCCAGCATTTT; CDR3aa: CASSSLLRDQHQPQHF
j_gene: TRBJ1-2; v_gene: TRBV6-6; d_gene: TRBD1; abundance: -; CDR3nt: TGTGCCAGCAGTTCCCCGGGACAGGGGACCTATGGCTACACCTTC; CDR3aa: CASSSPGQGTYGYTF
j_gene: TRBJ1-2; v_gene: TRBV27; d_gene: TRBD1; abundance: once; CDR3nt: TGTGCCAGCAGTCCTCAGACAGGGATCTATGGCTACACCTTC; CDR3aa: CASSPQTGIYGYTF
j_gene: TRBJ2-7; v_gene: TRBV7-2; d_gene: TRBD1; abundance: -; CDR3nt: TGTGCCAGCAGCGTTAGGACAGGGCGCGAGCAGTACTTC; CDR3aa: CASSVRTGREQYF
j_gene: TRBJ2-5; v_gene: TRBV5-4; d_gene: TRBD2; abundance: -; CDR3nt: TGTGCCAGCAGCTTGGGACTAGCGGGGGGGCCGGGGTGGGAGACCCAGTACTTC; CDR3aa: CASSLGLAGGPGWETQYF
j_gene: TRBJ1-2; v_gene: TRBV2; d_gene: -; abundance: -; CDR3nt: TGTGCCAGAACAAAAGGTGGAGGGGCATCGGGGACTAACTATGGCTACACCTTC; CDR3aa: CARTKGGGASGTNYGYTF
j_gene: TRBJ2-2; v_gene: TRBV19; d_gene: TRBD2; abundance: -; CDR3nt: TGTGCCAGTAGTATAGGACTAGCGGGGTCCACCGGGGAGCTGTTTTTT; CDR3aa: CASSIGLAGSTGELFF
j_gene: TRBJ1-6; v_gene: TRBV7-2; d_gene: -; abundance: -; CDR3nt: TGTGCCAGCACCGAACAGGTGCATAGTAATTCACCCCTCCACTTT; CDR3aa: CASTEQVHSNSPLHF
j_gene: TRBJ1-2; v_gene: TRBV5-6; d_gene: -; abundance: few; CDR3nt: TGTGCCAGCAGCTTCGGCGGGGGGCTTCATGGCTACACCTTC; CDR3aa: CASSFGGGLHGYTF
j_gene: TRBJ1-5; v_gene: TRBV5-1; d_gene: -; abundance: once; CDR3nt: TGCGCCAGCAGCTTGGGCAGGCCGGATCAGCCCCAGCATTTT; CDR3aa: CASSLGRPDQPQHF
j_gene: TRBJ1-1; v_gene: TRBV7-9; d_gene: TRBD1; abundance: -; CDR3nt: TGTTCCAGCAGCCAACCAAAAGGGACAGCGAACACTGAAGCTTTCTTT; CDR3aa: CSSSQPKGTANTEAFF
j_gene: TRBJ2-3; v_gene: TRBV9; d_gene: TRBD2; abundance: -; CDR3nt: TGTGCCAGCAGCGCTAGCGGGCGAAGCACAGATACGCAGTATTTT; CDR3aa: CASSASGRSTDTQYF
j_gene: TRBJ2-5; v_gene: TRBV7-2; d_gene: TRBD1; abundance: -; CDR3nt: TGTGCCAGCAGCCCCATCAGGGGGCCAGAGACCCAGTACTTC; CDR3aa: CASSPIRGPETQYF
j_gene: TRBJ2-5; v_gene: TRBV7-9; d_gene: -; abundance: -; CDR3nt: TGTTCCAGCAGCTTAACAGGGCAGTACCAAGAGACCCAGTACTTC; CDR3aa: CSSSLTGQYQETQYF
j_gene: TRBJ1-1; v_gene: TRBV6-5; d_gene: TRBD1; abundance: few; CDR3nt: TGTGCCAGCAGGGACCGTCTAGACAGGGTCCCTGAAGCTTTCTTT; CDR3aa: CASRDRLDRVPEAFF
j_gene: TRBJ2-5; v_gene: TRBV5-6; d_gene: TRBD2; abundance: -; CDR3nt: TGTGCCAGCAGCCAGACTAGCGGGGTAGGAGAGACCCAGTACTTC; CDR3aa: CASSQTSGVGETQYF
j_gene: TRBJ2-6; v_gene: TRBV5-4; d_gene: TRBD1; abundance: -; CDR3nt: TGTGCCAGCAGCCGGACAGGGGTAACTGGGGCCAACGTCCTGACTTTC; CDR3aa: CASSRTGVTGANVLTF
j_gene: TRBJ2-7; v_gene: TRBV7-2; d_gene: -; abundance: -; CDR3nt: TGTGCCAGCAGCTCCCCCGGGGTACCGTCCTACGAGCAGTACTTC; CDR3aa: CASSSPGVPSYEQYF
j_gene: TRBJ1-6; v_gene: TRBV9; d_gene: -; abundance: -; CDR3nt: TGTGCCAGCAGCGCCGTGACAGATTCGAATTCACCCCTCCACTTT; CDR3aa: CASSAVTDSNSPLHF
j_gene: TRBJ2-1; v_gene: TRBV7-8; d_gene: TRBD2; abundance: -; CDR3nt: TGTGCCAGCAGATCAAATAGCGGGGGGGCTCCCAATGAGCAGTTCTTC; CDR3aa: CASRSNSGGAPNEQFF
j_gene: TRBJ2-3; v_gene: TRBV4-1; d_gene: TRBD2; abundance: -; CDR3nt: TGCGCCAGCAGCCAAGGGCGGGGGGGATTCACAGATACGCAGTATTTT; CDR3aa: CASSQGRGGFTDTQYF
j_gene: TRBJ2-2; v_gene: TRBV10-2; d_gene: TRBD2; abundance: -; CDR3nt: TGCGCCAGCAGTGAGTTCGCGGGGGACCGCGGGGAGCTGTTTTTT; CDR3aa: CASSEFAGDRGELFF
j_gene: TRBJ1-6; v_gene: TRBV28; d_gene: -; abundance: -; CDR3nt: TGTGCCAGCAGTTTAATCAGTCCCCCACCCCTCCACTTT; CDR3aa: CASSLISPPPLHF
j_gene: TRBJ1-4; v_gene: TRBV2; d_gene: -; abundance: -; CDR3nt: TGTGCCAGCATCGAGTCCAGGGGTAATGAAAAACTGTTTTTT; CDR3aa: CASIESRGNEKLFF
j_gene: TRBJ2-1; v_gene: TRBV18; d_gene: TRBD2; abundance: once; CDR3nt: TGTGCCAGCCCCCCTAGCGGGGGGGCCCCCCATGAGCAGTTCTTC; CDR3aa: CASPPSGGAPHEQFF
j_gene: TRBJ2-5; v_gene: TRBV9; d_gene: -; abundance: -; CDR3nt: TGTGCCAGCAGCGTAACTAGCCGAGAGACCCAGTACTTC; CDR3aa: CASSVTSRETQYF
j_gene: TRBJ2-5; v_gene: TRBV2; d_gene: -; abundance: -; CDR3nt: TGTGCCAGCAGTGACTCCGGGACACCTCAAGAGACCCAGTACTTC; CDR3aa: CASSDSGTPQETQYF
j_gene: TRBJ1-2; v_gene: TRBV5-1; d_gene: TRBD1; abundance: -; CDR3nt: TGCGCCAGCAGCAACCTACCACAGGGGGCAGGGGGCTACACCTTC; CDR3aa: CASSNLPQGAGGYTF
j_gene: TRBJ2-3; v_gene: TRBV10-2; d_gene: -; abundance: -; CDR3nt: TGCGCCAGCAGCACCCACTTTCGGGGTAGCACAGATACGCAGTATTTT; CDR3aa: CASSTHFRGSTDTQYF
j_gene: TRBJ2-5; v_gene: TRBV19; d_gene: -; abundance: -; CDR3nt: TGTGCCTCCCAACGGGCCGGGGGAAGGGAGACCCAGTACTTC; CDR3aa: CASQRAGGRETQYF
j_gene: TRBJ1-1; v_gene: TRBV25-1; d_gene: TRBD1; abundance: few; CDR3nt: TGTGCCAGCAGCCCCCAGGGGGAAAACACTGAAGCTTTCTTT; CDR3aa: CASSPQGENTEAFF
j_gene: TRBJ2-5; v_gene: TRBV4-1; d_gene: -; abundance: -; CDR3nt: TGCGCCAGCAGCCAAGATTCCGCAGGGGCCTCAGAGACCCAGTACTTC; CDR3aa: CASSQDSAGASETQYF
j_gene: TRBJ2-2; v_gene: TRBV6-4; d_gene: -; abundance: -; CDR3nt: TGTGCCAGCAGCCCCGAGGGGGGGCGGAACACCGGGGAGCTGTTTTTT; CDR3aa: CASSPEGGRNTGELFF
j_gene: TRBJ1-4; v_gene: TRBV13; d_gene: TRBD1; abundance: -; CDR3nt: TGTGCCAGCAGCTCCATGACAGGGGGCGGGATTAATGAAAAACTGTTTTTT; CDR3aa: CASSSMTGGGINEKLFF
j_gene: TRBJ2-7; v_gene: TRBV27; d_gene: -; abundance: -; CDR3nt: TGTGCCAGCAGGGGGAACATGAGGGAGTTCCACGAGCAGTACTTC; CDR3aa: CASRGNMREFHEQYF
j_gene: TRBJ2-7; v_gene: TRBV11-2; d_gene: -; abundance: once; CDR3nt: TGTGCCAGCAGCTTAGTTGGGACAACCTACGAGCAGTACTTC; CDR3aa: CASSLVGTTYEQYF
j_gene: TRBJ1-5; v_gene: TRBV30; d_gene: -; abundance: -; CDR3nt: TGTGCCTGGAGTAGGGCTTGGGGGGGCAATCAGCCCCAGCATTTT; CDR3aa: CAWSRAWGGNQPQHF
j_gene: TRBJ2-1; v_gene: TRBV4-2; d_gene: TRBD2; abundance: -; CDR3nt: TGTGCCAGCAGCCAGGGAGCGGGGAGCTCCTACAATGAGCAGTTCTTC; CDR3aa: CASSQGAGSSYNEQFF
j_gene: TRBJ2-1; v_gene: TRBV28; d_gene: -; abundance: few; CDR3nt: TGTGCCAGCAGTTTCACTAGGAACGAGCAGTTCTTC; CDR3aa: CASSFTRNEQFF
j_gene: TRBJ2-1; v_gene: TRBV11-2; d_gene: -; abundance: -; CDR3nt: TGTGCCAGCAGCTCCAAGGGAGGGGGGTCCTACAATGAGCAGTTCTTC; CDR3aa: CASSSKGGGSYNEQFF
j_gene: TRBJ2-1; v_gene: TRBV7-2; d_gene: -; abundance: -; CDR3nt: TGTGCCAGCAGCTCAGCCGCGGGCCTGAGCTCCTACAATGAGCAGTTCTTC; CDR3aa: CASSSAAGLSSYNEQFF
j_gene: TRBJ2-2; v_gene: TRBV5-4; d_gene: TRBD1; abundance: -; CDR3nt: TGTGCCAGCAGCATACCGGGACAGGGGTTTTCCGGGGAGCTGTTTTTT; CDR3aa: CASSIPGQGFSGELFF
j_gene: TRBJ2-7; v_gene: TRBV10-1; d_gene: TRBD1; abundance: -; CDR3nt: TGCGCCAGCAGCCCCAGGACAGGGGTCGAGCAGTACTTC; CDR3aa: CASSPRTGVEQYF
j_gene: TRBJ2-1; v_gene: TRBV6-5; d_gene: TRBD1; abundance: few; CDR3nt: TGTGCCAGCAGTTATGCCCCGGGACAGGGCCGGGATGAGCAGTTCTTC; CDR3aa: CASSYAPGQGRDEQFF
j_gene: TRBJ2-3; v_gene: TRBV29-1; d_gene: TRBD2; abundance: -; CDR3nt: TGCACCATACGGGGGGAGGGAGATACGCAGTATTTT; CDR3aa: CTIRGEGDTQYF
j_gene: TRBJ1-2; v_gene: TRBV30; d_gene: TRBD1; abundance: -; CDR3nt: TGTGCCTGGGGACAGGGGGCCCCTGGCTACACCTTC; CDR3aa: CAWGQGAPGYTF
j_gene: TRBJ2-7; v_gene: TRBV28; d_gene: TRBD1; abundance: -; CDR3nt: TGTGCCAGCAGTCCACGCCTTATTCTGACAGGGGGAGACGAGCAGTACTTC; CDR3aa: CASSPRLILTGGDEQYF
j_gene: TRBJ2-7; v_gene: TRBV2; d_gene: -; abundance: -; CDR3nt: TGTGCCAGCACTCGGGGGATCGGGGGTGGCTACGAGCAGTACTTC; CDR3aa: CASTRGIGGGYEQYF
j_gene: TRBJ1-6; v_gene: TRBV7-9; d_gene: TRBD1; abundance: -; CDR3nt: TGTGCCAGCAGCCGAGCCCAGGGGGATCCACCCCTCCACTTT; CDR3aa: CASSRAQGDPPLHF
j_gene: TRBJ2-1; v_gene: TRBV5-4; d_gene: TRBD2; abundance: -; CDR3nt: TGTGCCAGCAGCGCCGATAGCGGGGGGAGCTACGGTGAGCAGTTCTTC; CDR3aa: CASSADSGGSYGEQFF